This TCR beta chain was documented in a study of control samples from healthy donors and cancer patients. Only in-frame clones appear in the TCRdb table, and some are missing; sequencing was by immunoSEQ multiplex PCR. The data show about 79,000 clones, approximately 93% seen once. The length of the CDR3 is 12 residues. Trimming took off 0 bases at V and 5 bases at J, with 5 bases between the two ends. The germline V gene has CDR1 SGDLS and CDR2 YYNGEE. The receptor's source is a middle-aged woman with lung cancer. This chain connects TRBV9 to TRBJ1-2; no firm D call. The sequencing sample was made of PBMCs. The CDR3 DNA sequence: TGTGCCAGCAGCGTAGGGGATTATGGCTACACCTTC. It specifies CASSVGDYGYTF.